This TCR beta chain was recorded in a study of post-analysis software for immune sequencing data. General study findings and limits: About five TRBV segments were more frequent in patients than controls; TRBV5-6, TRBV5-1 and TRBV20-1 belonged to this group. Significantly lower normalized Chao1 diversity was seen in multiple sclerosis patients than in controls. Samples from one preparation batch, clustered by F measure, grouped strongly together.

Trimming removed 4 bases at V and 0 bases at J, with 20 bases between. Germline CDR1 reads SQVTM; CDR2 reads ANQGSEA. The CDR3 consists of 17 residues. As for this clonotype: The antigen is unknown.

Each TCR beta cDNA library carried unique molecular identifiers. TCRdb reprocessed the PCR reads with MiXCR, giving one entry per CDR3 protein. The sample lists about 810,000 distinct CDR3 sequences; roughly 50% were seen once. This receptor was obtained from a girl aged 5-17 years with multiple sclerosis. V and J are TRBV29-1 and TRBJ2-3; TRBD2 is a possible D gene (6 bases). Material for sequencing was blood. As DNA, the CDR3 is TGCAGCGTTGCTGGGGGGTCGAGGGACCTGAGCACAGATACGCAGTATTTT. Protein sequence: CSVAGGSRDLSTDTQYF.